The rows below give T cell receptor beta chains drawn from one sample of a study of regulatory T cells in long-lasting Graves disease. Using its own MiXCR run on the multiplex PCR reads, TCRdb lists one record per CDR3 protein. The sample records under 500,000 distinct CDR3 sequences, more than 20% being singletons. Sequenced here: peripheral blood mononuclear cells (PBMCs), sampled when the disease was refractory, from a patient treated with antithyroid drugs. Every receptor here comes from a female donor with Graves disease. Both conserved end residues are part of each CDR3. D genes are given only for firm matches. Expanded clones are given a class, and other clones once, few, many or no size at all.

abundance	len	v_gene	j_gene	d_gene	CDR3aa
NA	14	TRBV6-1	TRBJ2-6	NA	CASSGPSGANVLTF
many	15	TRBV27	TRBJ1-1	NA	CASSSYLGQNTEAFF
few	15	TRBV6-5	TRBJ2-3	TRBD2	CASSYLAGGGDTQYF
NA	16	TRBV4-3	TRBJ2-4	TRBD2	CASSQRTGGAKNIQYF
NA	13	TRBV7-8	TRBJ1-3	NA	CASSSGPGDTIYF
many	14	TRBV6-2/TRBV6-3	TRBJ2-7	NA	CASSYSNRFYEQYF
many	17	TRBV6-5	TRBJ2-5	TRBD1	CASSYWGRQGWQETQYF
NA	15	TRBV30	TRBJ1-6	TRBD1	CAWTYNTGGESPLHF
few	16	TRBV19	TRBJ1-1	NA	CASSIWGFTQNTEAFF
NA	16	TRBV12-3/TRBV12-4	TRBJ2-1	NA	CASSLPKGGLYNEQFF
many	14	TRBV7-8	TRBJ2-5	NA	CASSLPLVEETQYF
many	13	TRBV2	TRBJ1-4	TRBD1	CASGDRAGEKLFF
few	15	TRBV19	TRBJ2-2	TRBD2	CASSIEAGGTGELFF
NA	12	TRBV6-1	TRBJ2-7	NA	CASNNPDYEQYF
NA	14	TRBV5-1	TRBJ1-1	NA	CASSLIRMNTEAFF
NA	15	TRBV28	TRBJ2-3	NA	CASSLGATRTDTQYF
NA	15	TRBV3-1	TRBJ2-1	NA	CASSQGPSVRYEQFF
many	13	TRBV28	TRBJ2-7	NA	CASRGGRSYEQYF
NA	15	TRBV4-1	TRBJ2-1	TRBD2	CASSQDLGLAGEQFF
many	15	TRBV27	TRBJ1-5	NA	CASSFSASGYQPQHF
NA	14	TRBV19	TRBJ2-2	NA	CASDGLAKPGELFF
few	15	TRBV7-2	TRBJ2-7	TRBD2	CASSGYLAGPYEQYF
NA	12	TRBV9	TRBJ2-5	NA	CASSSPGGTQYF
NA	13	TRBV7-6	TRBJ1-3	NA	CASSRVNGNTIYF
NA	14	TRBV19	TRBJ2-7	NA	CASSIALVSYEQYF
few	15	TRBV5-1	TRBJ2-7	TRBD1	CASSPYRGSSYEQYF
many	12	TRBV29-1	TRBJ1-5	NA	CSVDRAGQPQHF
NA	14	TRBV7-2	TRBJ2-3	NA	CASSLGQVTDTQYF
many	16	TRBV29-1	TRBJ2-5	NA	CSVEGLQALYQETQYF
NA	14	TRBV5-8	TRBJ1-2	NA	CASSFNRVDYGYTF
many	15	TRBV27	TRBJ1-6	NA	CASSLLSSYNSPLHF
many	14	TRBV19	TRBJ1-1	NA	CASSRSRVNTEAFF
many	14	TRBV11-2	TRBJ2-7	TRBD1	CASSPGQGWYEQYF
many	15	TRBV7-9	TRBJ1-2	TRBD1	CASSLEGQVSYGYTF
NA	13	TRBV25-1	TRBJ2-1	NA	CASSLGEQLEQFF
many	14	TRBV10-3	TRBJ2-2	TRBD1	CAILGTGNPGELFF
few	15	TRBV5-4	TRBJ2-7	TRBD2	CASSSAGEPSYEQYF
few	12	TRBV29-1	TRBJ2-2	NA	CSVDAGIGELFF
many	15	TRBV27	TRBJ1-2	TRBD1	CASSPQTGGYYGYTF
many	13	TRBV3-1	TRBJ2-7	NA	CASSQVNSYEQYF
many	15	TRBV28	TRBJ1-1	NA	CASSYRTPAGTEAFF
NA	15	TRBV7-2	TRBJ1-3	NA	CASSGWARSGNTIYF
many	16	TRBV6-1	TRBJ2-7	NA	CASRRSLSAGNYEQYF
many	12	TRBV20-1	TRBJ1-5	NA	CSAGDSNQPQHF
many	15	TRBV5-5	TRBJ2-5	NA	CASRSRSGSAETQYF
NA	14	TRBV20-1	TRBJ1-1	NA	CSARRPNMNTEAFF
NA	17	TRBV30	TRBJ2-4	NA	CAWSVIGGFGAKNIQYF
NA	13	TRBV27	TRBJ2-1	TRBD2	CASRREAYNEQFF
many	16	TRBV28	TRBJ1-6	NA	CASSLPRTANNSPLHF
many	13	TRBV5-1	TRBJ1-2	NA	CASARGVNYGYTF
NA	13	TRBV20-1	TRBJ2-7	TRBD2	CGTWTSGENEQYF
NA	14	TRBV27	TRBJ2-7	NA	CASSWRDGAYEQYF
NA	16	TRBV20-1	TRBJ2-1	NA	CSARDWGRSSYNEQFF
many	14	TRBV6-5	TRBJ2-2	NA	CASRYFANTGELFF
many	19	TRBV5-1	TRBJ2-6	TRBD2	CASSPGLAGSRSGANVLTF
many	12	TRBV19	TRBJ1-5	NA	CASSIGNQPQHF
NA	15	TRBV11-2	TRBJ1-3	NA	CASSLFGQSGNTIYF